The 13 T cell receptor beta chains given below trace back to one sample, sequenced in a study of shared clonotypes between healthy human individuals. TCRdb's table, derived via immunoSEQ multiplex PCR, lists solely in-frame clones and lacks some. The repertoire includes around 2.5 million clones, 93% of them detected once, and roughly 0.36% sits in the top ten. The sequencing input was naive CD4+ T cells from PBMCs. Subset denoted: CD45RA+ positively selected. Receptors originate from a man aged 18-30 years in good health. Some clones in this sample may be carry-over from other donors' samples.

The genes are TRBV6-1 and TRBJ1-1; D is undetermined. Germline CDR1 reads MNHNS; CDR2 reads SASEGT. The CDR3 has 14 residues. Trimming took 4 bases from V and 1 from J, leaving 10 bases between them. CDR3 sequence: CASSAFGRNTEAFF. For the CDR3, the DNA is TGTGCCAGCAGTGCGTTCGGGCGGAACACTGAAGCTTTCTTT.

This clone was counted only a few times. The chain has TRBV28 and TRBJ1-1; tentative D call: TRBD1 (5 bases). Germline V gene sequence: CDR1 MDHEN, CDR2 SYDVKM. V shed 7 bases and J shed 9 bases, with 12 bases lying between them. The CDR3 is 11 amino acids. The CDR3 is CASIEGRQAFF. CDR3 sequence (DNA): TGTGCCAGCATTGAGGGGCGGCAAGCTTTCTTT.

Here the CDR3 DNA reads TGCGCCAGCAGGCCTCAGGGGGATTTTACTGAAGCTTTCTTT. Translated, it gives CASRPQGDFTEAFF. J is TRBJ1-1 and V is TRBV5-1; TRBD1 aligns across 7 bases. The CDR3 contains 14 residues. V dropped 5 bases and J dropped 5; count of bases not matched to a gene: 9. In germline, CDR1 is SGHRS, CDR2 YFSETQ.

The V gene is TRBV2, the J gene TRBJ1-5, with TRBD1 as a possible D gene (6 bases). Germline CDR1 SNHLY, CDR2 FYNNEI. The CDR3 sequence is 15 residues long. Trimming took 8 bases from V and 0 from J, leaving 14 bases between them. CDR3 DNA sequence: TGTGCCAGCGCCCGGCCAGGGGATAGCAATCAGCCCCAGCATTTT. Translated, it gives CASARPGDSNQPQHF.

This clone was found once. This sequence joins TRBV11-2 and TRBJ2-7; possibly TRBD1 for D (6 bases). CDR3 length: 15 residues. V was clipped by 6 bases and J by 5 bases, with 20 bases between them. CDR1 and CDR2 (germline): SGHAT, FQNNGV. DNA for the CDR3: TGTGCCAGCAGGTTTGGGGTAGGGGGATTAGACGAGCAGTACTTC. Amino acid sequence: CASRFGVGGLDEQYF. Drawing the rest from reference TRBV11-2 and TRBJ2-7, the complete variable domain is EAGVAQSPRYKIIEKRQSVAFWCNPISGHATLYWYQQILGQGPKLLIQFQNNGVVDDSQLPKDRFSAERLKGVDSTLKIQPAKLEDSAVYLCASRFGVGGLDEQYFGPGTRLTVT.

The rearrangement links TRBV5-6 to TRBJ2-5, with unresolved D. The CDR3 extends over 13 amino acids. Germline V lookup: CDR1 SGHDT, CDR2 YYEEEE. The germline V and J ends were trimmed by 4 bases and 2 bases, with 9 bases remaining between them. Written as DNA, the CDR3 is TGTGCCAGCAGCGGTGGGCCGCAAGAGACCCAGTACTTC. Protein product: CASSGGPQETQYF.

The rearrangement uses TRBV4-2 and TRBJ2-1, with TRBD2 matching 9 bases. This CDR3 is 16 amino acids long. Germline values: CDR1 LGHNA, CDR2 YNFKEQ. The junction had 4 bases not matched to a gene; V was cut back by 1 base and J by 3 bases. The CDR3 is CASSQGTSDLYNEQFF. DNA for the CDR3: TGTGCCAGCAGCCAAGGGACTAGCGACCTCTACAATGAGCAGTTCTTC.

This chain connects TRBV5-1 to TRBJ2-2; 10 bases line up with TRBD2. This CDR3 region has 17 residues. Looked up from germline, CDR1 is SGHRS and CDR2 is YFSETQ. The junction had 9 bases not matched to a gene; V was cut back by 2 bases and J by 5 bases. CDR3 sequence: CASSLASGRAKTGELFF. CDR3 DNA: TGCGCCAGCAGCTTAGCCAGCGGGAGGGCCAAGACCGGGGAGCTGTTTTTT.

This chain joins TRBV18 and TRBJ2-1; 13 nucleotides match TRBD2. The CDR3 spans 18 residues. Germline V gives CDR1 KGHSH, CDR2 LQKENI. V trimming: 6 bases; J trimming: 10 bases; junction bases outside the gene matches: 18. The CDR3 region is CASSLNSGLAGIRSEQFF. Written as DNA, the CDR3 is TGTGCCAGCTCCCTCAACTCGGGACTAGCGGGAATCCGAAGCGAGCAGTTCTTC.

The chain is built from TRBV5-8 and TRBJ2-3; D not certain. This CDR3 is 13 amino acids long. Germline CDR1 is SGHTS and CDR2 is YDEGEE. Trimming stripped 2 bases from V and 4 bases from J, with 8 bases between. The CDR3 is CASSLSASDTQYF. CDR3 coding DNA: TGTGCCAGCAGCTTATCAGCATCAGATACGCAGTATTTT.

V and J are TRBV7-9 and TRBJ2-2; 8 positions match TRBD2. The germline V gene has CDR1 SEHNR and CDR2 FQNEAQ (reference sequence). After removal of 1 base from V and 4 bases from J, the junction contained 8 bases not matched to a gene. CDR3 size: 17 residues. As DNA, the CDR3 is TGTGCCAGCAGCTTAGTGGGCGGGAGGACGACCACCGGGGAGCTGTTTTTT. Translating it yields CASSLVGGRTTTGELFF.

The rearrangement uses TRBV9 and TRBJ2-1; 8 bases map to TRBD2. Germline values: CDR1 SGDLS, CDR2 YYNGEE. J was trimmed by 3 bases and V by 4 bases; bases with no gene match: 3. The CDR3 sequence is 14 residues long. The CDR3 reads CASSPGGFYNEQFF. CDR3 DNA sequence: TGTGCCAGCAGCCCGGGGGGGTTCTACAATGAGCAGTTCTTC.

This chain uses TRBV18 with TRBJ2-2, with D possibly TRBD1 on 6 matching bases. CDR1 is KGHSH and CDR2 is LQKENI in the germline V gene. This CDR3 is 17 amino acids long. Trimming took 1 base from V and 2 from J, leaving 14 bases between them. The CDR3 DNA reads as TGTGCCAGCTCACCACAAAGACCGGGACACAACACCGGGGAGCTGTTTTTT. Translating gives CASSPQRPGHNTGELFF.